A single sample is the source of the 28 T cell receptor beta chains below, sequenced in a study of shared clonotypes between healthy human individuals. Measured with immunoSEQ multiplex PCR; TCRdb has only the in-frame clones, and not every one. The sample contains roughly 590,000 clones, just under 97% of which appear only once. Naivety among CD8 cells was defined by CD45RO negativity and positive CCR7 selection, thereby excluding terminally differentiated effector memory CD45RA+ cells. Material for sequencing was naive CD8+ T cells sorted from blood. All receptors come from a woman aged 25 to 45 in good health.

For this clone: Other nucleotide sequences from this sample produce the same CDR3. This CDR3 is CASSPDRNQPQHF. The CDR3 DNA reads TGTGCCAGCAGTCCAGACCGAAATCAGCCCCAGCATTTT. The gene calls are TRBV27 and TRBJ1-5, with D uncertain. Deletions cut 5 bases from V and 4 bases from J, with 9 bases between. This CDR3 is built from 13 residues. CDR1 and CDR2 from the germline V gene are MNHEY and SMNVEV (reference sequence).

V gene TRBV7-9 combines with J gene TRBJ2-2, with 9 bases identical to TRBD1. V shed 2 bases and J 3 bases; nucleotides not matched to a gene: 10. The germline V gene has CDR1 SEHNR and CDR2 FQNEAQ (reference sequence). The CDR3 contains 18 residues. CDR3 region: CASSLRSTGTGYTGELFF. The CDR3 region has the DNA TGTGCCAGCAGCTTAAGATCCACCGGGACAGGGTACACCGGGGAGCTGTTTTTT.

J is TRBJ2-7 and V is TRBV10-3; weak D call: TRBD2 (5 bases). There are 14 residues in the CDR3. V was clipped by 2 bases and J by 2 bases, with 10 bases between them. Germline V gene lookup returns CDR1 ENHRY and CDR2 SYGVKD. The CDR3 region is CAISEEGTPYEQYF. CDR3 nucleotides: TGTGCCATCAGTGAGGAGGGCACACCCTACGAGCAGTACTTC.

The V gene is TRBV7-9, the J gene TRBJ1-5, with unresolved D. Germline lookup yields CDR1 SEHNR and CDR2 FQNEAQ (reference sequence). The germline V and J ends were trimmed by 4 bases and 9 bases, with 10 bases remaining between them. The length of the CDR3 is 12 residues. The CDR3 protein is CASSSPGWPQHF. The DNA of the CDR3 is TGTGCCAGCAGCTCCCCGGGTTGGCCCCAGCATTTT.

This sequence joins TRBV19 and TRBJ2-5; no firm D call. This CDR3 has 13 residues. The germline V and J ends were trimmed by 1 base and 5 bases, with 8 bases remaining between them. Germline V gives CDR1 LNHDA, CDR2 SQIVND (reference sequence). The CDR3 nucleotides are TGTGCCAGTAGTATAGGATTGGGGGAGACCCAGTACTTC. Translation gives CASSIGLGETQYF.

The DNA of the CDR3 is TGTGCCAGCAGAGGCCTCGGACAGGCCGCGGAGACCCAGTACTTC. It encodes CASRGLGQAAETQYF. The V gene is TRBV28, the J gene TRBJ2-5, with TRBD1 identical over 7 bases. V shed 6 bases, J shed 5 bases, and the junction held 12 bases outside the gene matches. The CDR3 consists of 15 residues. Per germline, CDR1 MDHEN and CDR2 SYDVKM.

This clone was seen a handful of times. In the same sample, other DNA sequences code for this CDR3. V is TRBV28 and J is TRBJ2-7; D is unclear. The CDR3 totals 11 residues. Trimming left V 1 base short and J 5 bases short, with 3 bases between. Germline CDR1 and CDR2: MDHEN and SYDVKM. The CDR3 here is CASSLSDEQYF. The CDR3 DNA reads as TGTGCCAGCAGTTTATCTGACGAGCAGTACTTC.

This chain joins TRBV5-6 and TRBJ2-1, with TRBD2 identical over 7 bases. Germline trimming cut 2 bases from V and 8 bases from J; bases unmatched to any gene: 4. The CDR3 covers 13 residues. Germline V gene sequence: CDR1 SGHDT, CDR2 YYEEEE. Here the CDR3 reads CASSLAAGDEQFF. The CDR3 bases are TGTGCCAGCAGCTTAGCGGCGGGAGATGAGCAGTTCTTC.

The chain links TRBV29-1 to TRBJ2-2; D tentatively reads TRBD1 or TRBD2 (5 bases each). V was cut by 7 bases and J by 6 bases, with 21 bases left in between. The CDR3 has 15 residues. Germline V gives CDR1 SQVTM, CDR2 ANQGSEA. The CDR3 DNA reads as TGCAGCGACGAAGGGGTCGGGATGGACGCCGGGGAGCTGTTTTTT. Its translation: CSDEGVGMDAGELFF.

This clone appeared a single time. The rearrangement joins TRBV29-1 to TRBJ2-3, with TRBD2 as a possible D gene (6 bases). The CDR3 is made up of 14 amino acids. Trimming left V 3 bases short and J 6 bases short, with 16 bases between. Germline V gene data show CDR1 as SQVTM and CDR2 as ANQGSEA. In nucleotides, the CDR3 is TGCAGCGTTGATCCGGGACTTGGCGGGGATACGCAGTATTTT. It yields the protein CSVDPGLGGDTQYF.

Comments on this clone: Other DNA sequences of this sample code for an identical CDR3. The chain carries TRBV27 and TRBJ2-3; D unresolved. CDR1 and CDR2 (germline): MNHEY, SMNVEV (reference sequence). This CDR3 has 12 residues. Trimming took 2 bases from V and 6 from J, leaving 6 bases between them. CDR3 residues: CASSLIGDTQYF. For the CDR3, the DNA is TGTGCCAGCAGTTTAATCGGGGATACGCAGTATTTT.

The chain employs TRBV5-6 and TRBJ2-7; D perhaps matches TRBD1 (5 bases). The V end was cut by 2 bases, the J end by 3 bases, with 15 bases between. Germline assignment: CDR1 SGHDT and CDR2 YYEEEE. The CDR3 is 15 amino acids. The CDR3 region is CASSLGKDTFYEQYF. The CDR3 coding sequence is TGTGCCAGCAGCTTAGGGAAGGACACCTTCTACGAGCAGTACTTC.

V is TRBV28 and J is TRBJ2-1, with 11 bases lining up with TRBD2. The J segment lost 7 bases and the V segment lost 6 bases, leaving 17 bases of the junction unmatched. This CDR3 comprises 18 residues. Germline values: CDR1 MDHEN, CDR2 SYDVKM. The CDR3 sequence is CASSSPIVLAGVPNEQFF. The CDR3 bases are TGTGCCAGCAGCTCACCCATCGTACTAGCGGGAGTTCCTAATGAGCAGTTCTTC.

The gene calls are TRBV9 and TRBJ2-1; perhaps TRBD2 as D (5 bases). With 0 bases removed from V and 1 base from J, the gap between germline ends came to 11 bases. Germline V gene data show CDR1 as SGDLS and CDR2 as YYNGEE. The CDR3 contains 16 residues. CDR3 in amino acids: CASSVGVGGSYNEQFF. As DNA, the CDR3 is TGTGCCAGCAGCGTAGGGGTAGGAGGTTCCTACAATGAGCAGTTCTTC.

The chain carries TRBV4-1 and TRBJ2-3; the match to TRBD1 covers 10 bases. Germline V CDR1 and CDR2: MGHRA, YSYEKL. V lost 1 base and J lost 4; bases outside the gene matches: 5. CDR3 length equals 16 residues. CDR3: CASSQGGTGVSDTQYF. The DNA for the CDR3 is TGCGCCAGCAGCCAAGGGGGGACAGGGGTTTCAGATACGCAGTATTTT.

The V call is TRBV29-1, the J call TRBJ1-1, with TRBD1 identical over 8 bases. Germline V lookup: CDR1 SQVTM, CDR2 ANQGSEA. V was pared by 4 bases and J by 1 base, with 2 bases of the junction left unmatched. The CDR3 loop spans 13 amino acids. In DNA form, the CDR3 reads TGCAGCGTTGCAGGGGGCGAGAACACTGAAGCTTTCTTT. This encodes CSVAGGENTEAFF. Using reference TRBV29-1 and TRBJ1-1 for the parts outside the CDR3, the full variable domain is SAVISQKPSRDICQRGTSLTIQCQVDSQVTMMFWYRQQPGQSLTLIATANQGSEATYESGFVIDKFPISRPNLTFSTLTVSNMSPEDSSIYLCSVAGGENTEAFFGQGTRLTVV.

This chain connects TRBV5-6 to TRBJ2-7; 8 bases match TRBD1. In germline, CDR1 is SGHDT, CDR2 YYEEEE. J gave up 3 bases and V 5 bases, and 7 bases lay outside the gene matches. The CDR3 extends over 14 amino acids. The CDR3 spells CASSVGQVGYEQYF. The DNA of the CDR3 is TGTGCCAGCAGTGTGGGACAGGTCGGCTACGAGCAGTACTTC.

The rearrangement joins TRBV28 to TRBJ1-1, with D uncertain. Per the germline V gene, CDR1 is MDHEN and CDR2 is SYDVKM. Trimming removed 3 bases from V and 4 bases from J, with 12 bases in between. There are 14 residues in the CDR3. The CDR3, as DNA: TGTGCCAGCAGTTTGTATAACTCGGGCACTGAAGCTTTCTTT. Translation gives CASSLYNSGTEAFF.

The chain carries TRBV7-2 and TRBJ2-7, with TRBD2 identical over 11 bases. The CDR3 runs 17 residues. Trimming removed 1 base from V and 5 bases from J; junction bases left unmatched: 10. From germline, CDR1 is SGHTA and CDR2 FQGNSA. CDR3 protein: CASSLGNLAGGLHEQYF. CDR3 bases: TGTGCCAGCAGCTTAGGGAACCTAGCGGGAGGTCTCCACGAGCAGTACTTC. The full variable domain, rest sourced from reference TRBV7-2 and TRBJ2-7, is GAGVSQSPSNKVTEKGKDVELRCDPISGHTALYWYRQSLGQGLEFLIYFQGNSAPDKSGLPSDRFSAERTGGSVSTLTIQRTQQEDSAVYLCASSLGNLAGGLHEQYFGPGTRLTVT.

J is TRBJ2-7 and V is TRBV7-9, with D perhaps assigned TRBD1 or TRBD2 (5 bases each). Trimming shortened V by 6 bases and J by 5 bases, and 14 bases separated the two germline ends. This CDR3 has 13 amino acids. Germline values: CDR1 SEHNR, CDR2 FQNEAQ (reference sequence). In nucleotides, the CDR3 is TGTGCCAGCAGTTCGAGGTTGGGGGACGAGCAGTACTTC. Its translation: CASSSRLGDEQYF. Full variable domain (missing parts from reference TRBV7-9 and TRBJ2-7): DTGVSQNPRHKITKRGQNVTFRCDPISEHNRLYWYRQTLGQGPEFLTYFQNEAQLEKSRLLSDRFSAERPKGSFSTLEIQRTEQGDSAMYLCASSSRLGDEQYFGPGTRLTVT.

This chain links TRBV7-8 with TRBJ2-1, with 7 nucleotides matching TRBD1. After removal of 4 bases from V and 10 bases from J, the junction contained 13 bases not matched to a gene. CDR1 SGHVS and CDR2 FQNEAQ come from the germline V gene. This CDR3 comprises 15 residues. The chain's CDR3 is CASSSRDSVGEEQFF. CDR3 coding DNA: TGTGCCAGCAGCTCCCGGGACAGCGTCGGCGAAGAGCAGTTCTTC.

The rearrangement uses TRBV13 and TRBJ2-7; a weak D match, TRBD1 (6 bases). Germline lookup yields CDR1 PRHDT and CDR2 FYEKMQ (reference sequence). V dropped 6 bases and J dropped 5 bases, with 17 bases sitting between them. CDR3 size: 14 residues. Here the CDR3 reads CASSHRDVFHEQYF. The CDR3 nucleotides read TGTGCCAGCAGTCACAGGGACGTCTTCCACGAGCAGTACTTC. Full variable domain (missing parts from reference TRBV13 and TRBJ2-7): AAGVIQSPRHLIKEKRETATLKCYPIPRHDTVYWYQQGPGQDPQFLISFYEKMQSDKGSIPDRFSAQQFSDYHSELNMSSLELGDSALYFCASSHRDVFHEQYFGPGTRLTVT.

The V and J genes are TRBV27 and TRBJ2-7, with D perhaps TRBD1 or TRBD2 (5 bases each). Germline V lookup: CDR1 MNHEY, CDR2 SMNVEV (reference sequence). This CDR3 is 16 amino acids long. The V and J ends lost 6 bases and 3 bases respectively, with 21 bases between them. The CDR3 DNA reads TGTGCCAGCAGCCCCCGTCCTAGTCGGGGCGACTACGAGCAGTACTTC. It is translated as CASSPRPSRGDYEQYF.

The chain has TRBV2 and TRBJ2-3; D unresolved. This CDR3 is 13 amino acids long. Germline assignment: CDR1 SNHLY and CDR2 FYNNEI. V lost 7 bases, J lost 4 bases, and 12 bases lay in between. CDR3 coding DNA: TGTGCCAGCATAGACTGGTTGGCAGATACGCAGTATTTT. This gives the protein CASIDWLADTQYF.

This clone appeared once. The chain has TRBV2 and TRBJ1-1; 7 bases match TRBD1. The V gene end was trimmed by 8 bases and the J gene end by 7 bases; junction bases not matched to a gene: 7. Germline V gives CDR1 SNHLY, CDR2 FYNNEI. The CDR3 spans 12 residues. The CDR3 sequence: CASGQDSREAFF. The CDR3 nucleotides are TGTGCCAGCGGACAGGACAGTCGTGAAGCTTTCTTT.

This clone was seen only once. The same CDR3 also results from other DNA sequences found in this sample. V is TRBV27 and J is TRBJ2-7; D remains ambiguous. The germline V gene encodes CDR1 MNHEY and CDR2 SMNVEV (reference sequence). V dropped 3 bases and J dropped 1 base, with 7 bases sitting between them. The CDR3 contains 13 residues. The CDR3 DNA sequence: TGTGCCAGCAGTTTCGGGCGTTCCTACGAGCAGTACTTC. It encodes CASSFGRSYEQYF.

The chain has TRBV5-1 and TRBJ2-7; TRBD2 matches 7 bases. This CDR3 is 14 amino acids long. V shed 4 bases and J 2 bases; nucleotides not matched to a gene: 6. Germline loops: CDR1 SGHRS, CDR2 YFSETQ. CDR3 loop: CASSATSLAYEQYF. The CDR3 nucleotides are TGCGCCAGCAGCGCGACTAGCCTAGCCTACGAGCAGTACTTC. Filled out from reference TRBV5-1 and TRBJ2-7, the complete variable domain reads KAGVTQTPRYLIKTRGQQVTLSCSPISGHRSVSWYQQTPGQGLQFLFEYFSETQRNKGNFPGRFSGRQFSNSRSEMNVSTLELGDSALYLCASSATSLAYEQYFGPGTRLTVT.

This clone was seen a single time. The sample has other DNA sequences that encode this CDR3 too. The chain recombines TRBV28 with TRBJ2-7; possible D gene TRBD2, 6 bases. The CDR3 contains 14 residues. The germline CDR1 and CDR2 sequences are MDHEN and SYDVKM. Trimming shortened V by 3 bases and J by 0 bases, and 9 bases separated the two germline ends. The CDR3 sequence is CASSLEGSSYEQYF. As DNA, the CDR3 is TGTGCCAGCAGTTTGGAGGGAAGCTCCTACGAGCAGTACTTC.